The clone carrying this T cell receptor (beta chain) showed up many times. Its target is not known. This entry belongs to a study of neurological immune-mediated disorders. Study-wide results and caveats: In HTLV-1-associated myelopathy, TCR clonal expansion was greatest, whereas multiple sclerosis had the least, falling below healthy controls. The multiple sclerosis repertoire cluster was not associated with any clinical or MRI feature. When grouped phylogenetically, the repertoires of 18 of the 34 multiple sclerosis patients fell together in one related-CDR3 cluster, which is a possible signature.

Germline CDR1 is DFQATT and CDR2 is SNEGSKA (reference sequence). This CDR3 region has 13 residues. V lost 3 bases to trimming and J lost 5 bases; unmatched junction nucleotides: 4. 5'RACE employing 10-nucleotide random UMIs yielded the cDNA. TCRdb recomputed calls from the 5' RACE reads with MiXCR, one row per CDR3 protein. The data contain approximately 70,000 distinct CDR3 sequences, 4.5% to 6% of them singletons. The sequence was collected from a woman aged 70-85 years with multiple sclerosis. V and J are TRBV20-1 and TRBJ2-3; TRBD2 aligns across 8 bases. The specimen sequenced was PBMCs. The CDR3 DNA sequence: TGCAGTGCTAGTAAAGCGGGAGTAGATACGCAGTATTTT. As protein: CSASKAGVDTQYF.